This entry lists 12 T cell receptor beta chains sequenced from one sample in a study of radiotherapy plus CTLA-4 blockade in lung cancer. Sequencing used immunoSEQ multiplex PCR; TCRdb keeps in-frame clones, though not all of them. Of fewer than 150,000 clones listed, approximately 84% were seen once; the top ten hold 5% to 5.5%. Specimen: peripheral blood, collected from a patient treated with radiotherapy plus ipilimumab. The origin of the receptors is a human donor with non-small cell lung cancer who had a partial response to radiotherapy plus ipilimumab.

This CDR3 is CATSRVLAGRNEQFF. The CDR3 region has the DNA TGTGCCACCAGCAGAGTACTAGCGGGAAGAAATGAGCAGTTCTTC. V gene TRBV15 combines with J gene TRBJ2-1; 10 bases fit TRBD2. The V segment lost 1 base and the J segment 7 bases; nucleotides outside the gene matches: 4. CDR3 size: 15 residues. Germline CDR1 reads LNHNV; CDR2 reads YYDKDF (reference sequence).

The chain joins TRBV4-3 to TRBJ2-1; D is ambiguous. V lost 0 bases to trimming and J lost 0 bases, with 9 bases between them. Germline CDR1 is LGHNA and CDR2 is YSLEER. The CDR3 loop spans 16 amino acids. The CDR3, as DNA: TGCGCCAGCAGCCAAGATGTCCCGAGCTCCTACAATGAGCAGTTCTTC. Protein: CASSQDVPSSYNEQFF.

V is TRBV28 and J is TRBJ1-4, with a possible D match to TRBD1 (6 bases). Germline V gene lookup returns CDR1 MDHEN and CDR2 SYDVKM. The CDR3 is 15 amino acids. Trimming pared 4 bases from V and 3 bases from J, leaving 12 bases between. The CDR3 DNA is TGTGCCAGCAGTTCTCACAGGGACCCTAATGAAAAACTGTTTTTT. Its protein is CASSSHRDPNEKLFF.

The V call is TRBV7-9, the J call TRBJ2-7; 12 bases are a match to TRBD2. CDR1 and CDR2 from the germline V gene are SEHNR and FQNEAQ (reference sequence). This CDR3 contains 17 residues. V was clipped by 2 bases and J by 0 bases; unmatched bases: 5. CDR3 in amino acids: CASSLRGTSGYSYEQYV. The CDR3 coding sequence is TGTGCCAGCAGCTTACGGGGGACTAGCGGGTACTCCTACGAGCAGTACGTC.

The CDR3 spells CASTVVLSNTEAFF. Here the CDR3 DNA reads TGTGCCAGCACCGTTGTCCTGAGCAACACTGAAGCTTTCTTT. The J gene is TRBJ1-1, the V gene TRBV28; unclear D gene. V was shortened by 7 bases and J by 2 bases, with 14 bases between the two germline ends. CDR3 length: 14 amino acids. CDR1 is MDHEN, CDR2 SYDVKM, per germline.

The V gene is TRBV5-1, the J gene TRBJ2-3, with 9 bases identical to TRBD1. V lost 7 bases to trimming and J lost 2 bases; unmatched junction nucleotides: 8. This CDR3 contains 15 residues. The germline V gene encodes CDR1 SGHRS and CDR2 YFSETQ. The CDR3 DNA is TGCGCCAGCCGATCGGGACAGGGCAACACAGATACGCAGTATTTT. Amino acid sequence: CASRSGQGNTDTQYF. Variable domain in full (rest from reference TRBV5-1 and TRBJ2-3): KAGVTQTPRYLIKTRGQQVTLSCSPISGHRSVSWYQQTPGQGLQFLFEYFSETQRNKGNFPGRFSGRQFSNSRSEMNVSTLELGDSALYLCASRSGQGNTDTQYFGPGTRLTVL.

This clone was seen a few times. CDR3 bases: TGTGCCAGCAGCCTTCGGACAGAAGAAGCTTTCTTT. Translation: CASSLRTEEAFF. The chain has TRBV7-9 and TRBJ1-1, with D possibly matching TRBD1 (6 bases). The CDR3 loop spans 12 amino acids. Germline CDR1 SEHNR, CDR2 FQNEAQ (reference sequence). The V and J ends lost 5 bases and 8 bases respectively, with 12 bases between them.

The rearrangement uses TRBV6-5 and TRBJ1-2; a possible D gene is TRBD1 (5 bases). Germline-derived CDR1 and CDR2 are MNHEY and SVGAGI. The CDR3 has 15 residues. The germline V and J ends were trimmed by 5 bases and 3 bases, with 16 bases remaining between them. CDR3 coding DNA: TGTGCCAGCAGTCTAGACAGAAACCTATACTATGGCTACACCTTC. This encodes CASSLDRNLYYGYTF.

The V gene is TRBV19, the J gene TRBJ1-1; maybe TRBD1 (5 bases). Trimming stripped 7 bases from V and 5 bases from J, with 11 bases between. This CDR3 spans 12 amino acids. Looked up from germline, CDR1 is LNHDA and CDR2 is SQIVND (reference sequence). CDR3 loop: CASTGFKTEAFF. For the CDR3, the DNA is TGTGCCAGTACAGGGTTTAAGACTGAAGCTTTCTTT.

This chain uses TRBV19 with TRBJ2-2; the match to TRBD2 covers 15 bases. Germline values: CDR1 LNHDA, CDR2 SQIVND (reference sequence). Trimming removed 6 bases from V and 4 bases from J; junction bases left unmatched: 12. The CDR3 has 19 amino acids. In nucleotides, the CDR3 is TGTGCCAGTAGCTCTCTTGGACTAGCGGGAGGGGCCGGCACCGGGGAGCTGTTTTTT. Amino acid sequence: CASSSLGLAGGAGTGELFF.

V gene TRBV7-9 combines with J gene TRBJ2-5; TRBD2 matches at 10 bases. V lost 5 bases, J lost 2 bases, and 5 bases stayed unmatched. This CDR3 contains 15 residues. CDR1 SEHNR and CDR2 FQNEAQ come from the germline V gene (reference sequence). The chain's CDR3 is CASSRTSGEQETQYF. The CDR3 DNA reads TGTGCCAGCAGCCGGACTAGCGGAGAGCAAGAGACCCAGTACTTC.

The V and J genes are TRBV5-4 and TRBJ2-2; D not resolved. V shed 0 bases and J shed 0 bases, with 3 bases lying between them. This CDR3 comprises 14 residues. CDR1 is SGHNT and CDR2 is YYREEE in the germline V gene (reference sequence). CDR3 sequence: CASSLAANTGELFF. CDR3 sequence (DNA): TGTGCCAGCAGCTTGGCGGCGAACACCGGGGAGCTGTTTTTT.